This TCR beta chain was captured in a study of shared clonotypes between healthy human individuals. Study at large: With ages of 18 to 49, the donors were two women and three men.

Naive CD8 cells were CD45RO-negative, positively selected for CCR7, excluding terminally differentiated effector memory CD45RA+ cells. The CDR3 length is 14 residues. V shed 6 bases and J 4 bases; nucleotides not matched to a gene: 5. Germline-derived CDR1 and CDR2 are SNHLY and FYNNEI. The assay ran at deep level. Clones were read by immunoSEQ multiplex PCR, and TCRdb kept only the in-frame ones, dropping some. This table holds some 2.1 million clones, 90% to 95% found once. As concerns this clone: Its target is unknown.

Regarding the study as a whole: Among donors, the sharing of clonotypes was expected to be influenced by sequencing depth.

The clonotype was recovered from a man between 18 and 29 years old in good health. Some clones in this sample may be carry-over from other donors' samples. The rearrangement links TRBV2 to TRBJ2-7; 11 positions match TRBD1. Source material: naive CD8+ T cells from PBMCs. In DNA, the CDR3 is TGTGCCAGCAGCGAGGACAGGGGGCTTTACGAGCAGTACTTC. Protein product: CASSEDRGLYEQYF.